Sequencing of this T cell receptor (beta chain) was carried out in a study of regulatory T cells in long-lasting Graves disease. The CDR3 has 13 residues. V lost 1 base to trimming and J lost 7 bases, with 10 bases between them. The time point here: newly diagnosed GD, antithyroid drugs for less than 3 months. PBMC-extracted RNA yielded the TCR library. This clonotype was observed at least ten times. The TCR beta library used iRepertoire HTBI primers with Arm-PCR amplification of CDR3. TCRdb redid the calling of the multiplex PCR reads with MiXCR, one entry per CDR3 protein. The sample lists 450,000 to 600,000 distinct CDR3 sequences, roughly 12% seen once, with roughly a tenth in the top ten. This same sample was also taken into another study, of T cells in Graves' hyperthyroidism and ophthalmopathy.

This chain connects TRBV12-3 or TRBV12-4 to TRBJ1-2; D ambiguous. This clonotype originated in a man younger than 40 with Graves disease. Sequences were derived from peripheral blood mononuclear cells (PBMCs), sampled at new diagnosis, from a patient treated with antithyroid drugs. This CDR3 is CASSLEGHLGYTF. The CDR3 DNA follows: TGTGCCAGCAGTTTAGAAGGGCACCTTGGCTACACCTTC.